This T cell receptor (beta chain) was captured by sequencing in a study of cytomegalovirus exposure and HLA in healthy donors. Study-wide background: The early release's HLA-typed donors yielded 78 million or so unique TCRs.

At collection, donors were nominally healthy, but unrecorded immune exposures were probable. This CDR3 region has 16 residues. CDR1 and CDR2 (germline): SGHTA, FQGNSA. V lost 5 bases and J lost 3; bases outside the gene matches: 8. As to this clone: No antigen is known for it.

The study, taken as a whole, reports: Follow-up analysis later connected one missense variant in DCLRE1C with trimming of TCR beta V- and J-genes.

The PCR contained 60 Vbeta and 13 Jbeta primers. As handled by the study authors: Among the unique TCR beta chains that a later analysis counted, roughly 80 million in all, 10 million to 14 million were shared. Libraries were prepared by immunoSEQ multiplex PCR; TCRdb keeps only in-frame clonotypes and omits some of them. V, J and clone size reflect that table, while D and trimming were determined from the DNA. The table has about 140,000 clones, roughly three quarters seen once. The clonotype was recovered from a male donor in good health and CMV-seronegative. The rearrangement uses TRBV7-2 and TRBJ1-5; 9 bases line up with TRBD1. The sequenced material came from PBMCs. The CDR3 DNA is TGTGCCAGCAGCCCAGGGACAGGGCCCTTCAATCAGCCCCAGCATTTT. This gives the protein CASSPGTGPFNQPQHF.